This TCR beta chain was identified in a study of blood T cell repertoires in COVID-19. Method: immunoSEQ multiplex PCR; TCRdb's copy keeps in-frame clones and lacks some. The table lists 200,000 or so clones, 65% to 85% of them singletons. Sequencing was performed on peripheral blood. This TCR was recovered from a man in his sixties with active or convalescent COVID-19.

CDR3 amino acids: CASSQGDRAGGGETQYF. DNA of the CDR3: TGCGCCAGCAGCCAAGGGGATCGAGCGGGAGGGGGTGAGACCCAGTACTTC. The J gene is TRBJ2-5, the V gene TRBV5-1; 10 positions match TRBD2. This CDR3 spans 17 amino acids. Germline CDR1 SGHRS, CDR2 YFSETQ. Losses at the gene ends were 4 bases for V and 5 bases for J; bases not matched to a gene: 14.